These T cell receptor beta chains were read from a single sample in a study of T cell responses to AZD1222 COVID-19 vaccine. Sequenced by immunoSEQ multiplex PCR; TCRdb stores in-frame clones only, minus some. Of roughly 120,000 clones listed, around 89% are singletons. This specimen was peripheral blood, taken on day 0 of AZD1222 vaccination. Receptors originate from an adult in good health. Each CDR3 is given with its conserved first and last residue. D genes are given only for firm matches. Where a row states a size, it is once, few, many or the class of an expanded clone; other rows omit it.

d_call: NA; v_call: TRBV24-1; clone_size: NA; j_call: TRBJ2-2; cdr3_length: 12; cdr3_nt: TGTGCCACCAGTGGAGGGAGCGGGGAGCTGTTTTTT; cdr3_aa: CATSGGSGELFF
d_call: NA; v_call: TRBV6-5; clone_size: NA; j_call: TRBJ1-2; cdr3_length: 15; cdr3_nt: TGTGCCAGCAGTTACTCAGGCAGGGACTTCTATGGCTACACCTTC; cdr3_aa: CASSYSGRDFYGYTF
d_call: TRBD1; v_call: TRBV11-2; clone_size: NA; j_call: TRBJ1-1; cdr3_length: 12; cdr3_nt: TGTGCCAGCAGCTTAGAGGACAGGTCGGCTTTCTTT; cdr3_aa: CASSLEDRSAFF
d_call: TRBD1; v_call: TRBV18; clone_size: NA; j_call: TRBJ1-1; cdr3_length: 12; cdr3_nt: TGTGCCAGCTCGGACAGGGGGGCTGAAGCTTTCTTT; cdr3_aa: CASSDRGAEAFF
d_call: NA; v_call: TRBV6-2/TRBV6-3; clone_size: NA; j_call: TRBJ2-5; cdr3_length: 12; cdr3_nt: TGTGCCAGCAGTTGGGAATGGGGGACCCAGTACTTC; cdr3_aa: CASSWEWGTQYF
d_call: NA; v_call: TRBV12-5; clone_size: NA; j_call: TRBJ2-7; cdr3_length: 14; cdr3_nt: TGTGCTAGTGGTCGGCCGGTCCGGGGTTACGAGCAGTACTTC; cdr3_aa: CASGRPVRGYEQYF
d_call: NA; v_call: TRBV24-1; clone_size: NA; j_call: TRBJ2-3; cdr3_length: 14; cdr3_nt: TGTGCCACCAGTGTAGCAGGACGCACAGATACGCAGTATTTT; cdr3_aa: CATSVAGRTDTQYF
d_call: NA; v_call: TRBV4-1; clone_size: NA; j_call: TRBJ1-6; cdr3_length: 14; cdr3_nt: TGCGCCAGCAGCGGGGGCTCCTATAATTCACCCCTCCACTTT; cdr3_aa: CASSGGSYNSPLHF
d_call: NA; v_call: TRBV19; clone_size: NA; j_call: TRBJ2-3; cdr3_length: 16; cdr3_nt: TGTGCCAGTAGTCCGCGGCCGGCGGGACACACAGATACGCAGTATTTT; cdr3_aa: CASSPRPAGHTDTQYF
d_call: NA; v_call: TRBV5-1; clone_size: NA; j_call: TRBJ2-2; cdr3_length: 12; cdr3_nt: TGCGCCAGCAGTTGGACCACCGGGGAGCTGTTTTTT; cdr3_aa: CASSWTTGELFF
d_call: TRBD1; v_call: TRBV3-1/TRBV3-2; clone_size: NA; j_call: TRBJ1-6; cdr3_length: 17; cdr3_nt: TGTGCCAGCAGCCAAGAGCGAGGGGGCGGGCTTAATTCACCCCTCCACTTT; cdr3_aa: CASSQERGGGLNSPLHF
d_call: TRBD1; v_call: TRBV2; clone_size: NA; j_call: TRBJ1-4; cdr3_length: 15; cdr3_nt: TGTGCCAGCAGTGAAGGGGGGACAGTGTGGGAAAAACTGTTTTTT; cdr3_aa: CASSEGGTVWEKLFF
d_call: NA; v_call: TRBV4-1; clone_size: once; j_call: TRBJ1-3; cdr3_length: 17; cdr3_nt: TGCGCCAGCAGCCAAGATCTGGCAGGCCACTCTGGAAACACCATATATTTT; cdr3_aa: CASSQDLAGHSGNTIYF
d_call: NA; v_call: TRBV7-9; clone_size: NA; j_call: TRBJ1-2; cdr3_length: 13; cdr3_nt: TGTGCCAGCAGCTTAGGGCAGGTTTATGGCTACACCTTC; cdr3_aa: CASSLGQVYGYTF
d_call: NA; v_call: TRBV19; clone_size: once; j_call: TRBJ1-1; cdr3_length: 14; cdr3_nt: TGTGCCAGTAGCGAGGACAGTCTGAACACTGAAGCTTTCTTT; cdr3_aa: CASSEDSLNTEAFF
d_call: TRBD2; v_call: TRBV9; clone_size: NA; j_call: TRBJ2-1; cdr3_length: 15; cdr3_nt: TGTGCCAGCAGCAAAGCGGGGGGCCTGGGTAATGAGCAGTTCTTC; cdr3_aa: CASSKAGGLGNEQFF
d_call: TRBD1; v_call: TRBV28; clone_size: NA; j_call: TRBJ1-1; cdr3_length: 14; cdr3_nt: TGTGCCAGCAGGAGGCAGGGGGCGAGTACTGAAGCTTTCTTT; cdr3_aa: CASRRQGASTEAFF
d_call: TRBD1; v_call: TRBV19; clone_size: NA; j_call: TRBJ1-1; cdr3_length: 16; cdr3_nt: TGTGCCAGTAGGGACACAGGGGTCGGGGGGAGCACTGAAGCTTTCTTT; cdr3_aa: CASRDTGVGGSTEAFF
d_call: TRBD2; v_call: TRBV19; clone_size: NA; j_call: TRBJ2-3; cdr3_length: 15; cdr3_nt: TGTGCCAGTACCCTTCGCGGGAGGGAAACAGATACGCAGTATTTT; cdr3_aa: CASTLRGRETDTQYF
d_call: NA; v_call: TRBV5-6; clone_size: NA; j_call: TRBJ2-3; cdr3_length: 16; cdr3_nt: TGTGCCAGCAGCTTGGCCCTGGTGGGGGTGTTGGATACGCAGTATTTT; cdr3_aa: CASSLALVGVLDTQYF
d_call: NA; v_call: TRBV4-3; clone_size: few; j_call: TRBJ1-1; cdr3_length: 13; cdr3_nt: TGCGCCAGCAGCCTCACGGGGAACACTGAAGCTTTCTTT; cdr3_aa: CASSLTGNTEAFF
d_call: TRBD2; v_call: TRBV18; clone_size: NA; j_call: TRBJ2-1; cdr3_length: 16; cdr3_nt: TGTGCCAGCTCCCCGACTAGCGGGAGCTCCTACAATGAGCAGTTCTTC; cdr3_aa: CASSPTSGSSYNEQFF
d_call: NA; v_call: TRBV19; clone_size: NA; j_call: TRBJ1-5; cdr3_length: 14; cdr3_nt: TGTGCCAGTGCGGCACCGGACCGCTATCAGCCCCAGCATTTT; cdr3_aa: CASAAPDRYQPQHF
d_call: TRBD1; v_call: TRBV6-4; clone_size: NA; j_call: TRBJ1-1; cdr3_length: 15; cdr3_nt: TGTGCCAGCAGCGCCGGGACAGGGGGCGTCACTGAAGCTTTCTTT; cdr3_aa: CASSAGTGGVTEAFF
d_call: NA; v_call: TRBV18; clone_size: NA; j_call: TRBJ2-1; cdr3_length: 13; cdr3_nt: TGTGCCAGCTCACCGTCAGTGTTCAGTGAGCAGTTCTTC; cdr3_aa: CASSPSVFSEQFF
d_call: TRBD2; v_call: TRBV19; clone_size: few; j_call: TRBJ2-3; cdr3_length: 15; cdr3_nt: TGTGCCAGTAGTATTAGCGGGAGTGTAGGAGATACGCAGTATTTT; cdr3_aa: CASSISGSVGDTQYF
d_call: NA; v_call: TRBV7-9; clone_size: NA; j_call: TRBJ2-1; cdr3_length: 15; cdr3_nt: TGTGCCAGCAGCTTAACCGGGTCCGGGGTTAGTGAGCAGTTCTTC; cdr3_aa: CASSLTGSGVSEQFF
d_call: NA; v_call: TRBV6-2/TRBV6-3; clone_size: NA; j_call: TRBJ2-7; cdr3_length: 14; cdr3_nt: TGTGCCAGCAGTTGGGGGTCCCGGGGGCACGAGCAGTACTTC; cdr3_aa: CASSWGSRGHEQYF
d_call: TRBD2; v_call: TRBV4-1; clone_size: once; j_call: TRBJ2-1; cdr3_length: 15; cdr3_nt: TGCGCCAGCAGCGACTTAGTGGGAGGGGACAATGAGCAGTTCTTC; cdr3_aa: CASSDLVGGDNEQFF
d_call: TRBD1; v_call: TRBV7-9; clone_size: NA; j_call: TRBJ1-5; cdr3_length: 14; cdr3_nt: TGTGCCAGCAGCCCCGACAGGGGCGATCAGCCCCAGCATTTT; cdr3_aa: CASSPDRGDQPQHF
d_call: TRBD2; v_call: TRBV7-6; clone_size: NA; j_call: TRBJ2-1; cdr3_length: 18; cdr3_nt: TGTGCCAGCAGCTTTATCTCGGGACTAGCGGGAGAGATCGATGAGCAGTTCTTC; cdr3_aa: CASSFISGLAGEIDEQFF
d_call: NA; v_call: TRBV18; clone_size: NA; j_call: TRBJ1-5; cdr3_length: 14; cdr3_nt: TGTGCCAGCTCAAACCAGGATGTAGTTCAGCCCCAGCATTTT; cdr3_aa: CASSNQDVVQPQHF
d_call: NA; v_call: TRBV6-2/TRBV6-3; clone_size: NA; j_call: TRBJ2-2; cdr3_length: 15; cdr3_nt: TGTGCCAGCAGTTACCTTCCCACATTCACCGGGGAGCTGTTTTTT; cdr3_aa: CASSYLPTFTGELFF
d_call: NA; v_call: TRBV2; clone_size: NA; j_call: TRBJ1-5; cdr3_length: 15; cdr3_nt: TGTGCCAGCAGTGAAGAGCGCTATAGCAATCAGCCCCAGCATTTT; cdr3_aa: CASSEERYSNQPQHF
d_call: NA; v_call: TRBV6-2/TRBV6-3; clone_size: few; j_call: TRBJ1-2; cdr3_length: 14; cdr3_nt: TGTGCCAGCAGCCCCACGGGTAGGAACTATGGCTACACCTTC; cdr3_aa: CASSPTGRNYGYTF
d_call: TRBD1; v_call: TRBV5-4; clone_size: NA; j_call: TRBJ2-5; cdr3_length: 14; cdr3_nt: TGTGCCAGCAGCTTTCAGGGGGCTGGAGAGACCCAGTACTTC; cdr3_aa: CASSFQGAGETQYF
d_call: NA; v_call: TRBV21-1; clone_size: NA; j_call: TRBJ2-4; cdr3_length: 14; cdr3_nt: TGTGCCACCAGCGACAACTTAGCCAAAAACATTCAGTACTTC; cdr3_aa: CATSDNLAKNIQYF
d_call: TRBD2; v_call: TRBV7-6; clone_size: NA; j_call: TRBJ2-3; cdr3_length: 15; cdr3_nt: TGTGCCAGCAGCTTCGGCGGGGGGGCAACAGATACGCAGTATTTT; cdr3_aa: CASSFGGGATDTQYF
d_call: NA; v_call: TRBV12-1; clone_size: NA; j_call: TRBJ2-7; cdr3_length: 16; cdr3_nt: TGTGCCAGCAGCTTTGCGCGAGGGAGGGGGTGCAGTGAGCAGTACTTC; cdr3_aa: CASSFARGRGCSEQYF
d_call: NA; v_call: TRBV6-1; clone_size: NA; j_call: TRBJ1-2; cdr3_length: 13; cdr3_nt: TGTGCCAGCAGTGAATTCCCTAACTATGGCTACACCTTC; cdr3_aa: CASSEFPNYGYTF
d_call: NA; v_call: TRBV13; clone_size: NA; j_call: TRBJ1-6; cdr3_length: 16; cdr3_nt: TGTGCCAGCAGCTTAGGCGAGGTCATTGATAATTCACCCCTCCACTTT; cdr3_aa: CASSLGEVIDNSPLHF
d_call: NA; v_call: TRBV7-6; clone_size: NA; j_call: TRBJ2-6; cdr3_length: 16; cdr3_nt: TGTGCCAGCAGCGCATCAGTTTCGGCTGGGGCCAACGTCCTGACTTTC; cdr3_aa: CASSASVSAGANVLTF
d_call: NA; v_call: TRBV29-1; clone_size: NA; j_call: TRBJ2-7; cdr3_length: 13; cdr3_nt: TGCAGCGTTGCACTGGGGGCCAAGGTCGAGCAGTACTTC; cdr3_aa: CSVALGAKVEQYF
d_call: NA; v_call: TRBV28; clone_size: once; j_call: TRBJ2-1; cdr3_length: 14; cdr3_nt: TGTGCCAGCAGTCTATCGGGACTTTACAATGAGCAGTTCTTC; cdr3_aa: CASSLSGLYNEQFF
d_call: NA; v_call: TRBV11-2; clone_size: NA; j_call: TRBJ1-6; cdr3_length: 14; cdr3_nt: TGTGCCAGCAGCTTCCCCAATCCTAATTCACCCCTCCACTTT; cdr3_aa: CASSFPNPNSPLHF
d_call: TRBD1; v_call: TRBV27; clone_size: NA; j_call: TRBJ1-6; cdr3_length: 15; cdr3_nt: TGTGCCAGCAGTTTCGGGGGGACAGGGGTTTCACCCCTCCACTTT; cdr3_aa: CASSFGGTGVSPLHF
d_call: TRBD1; v_call: TRBV5-1; clone_size: NA; j_call: TRBJ1-6; cdr3_length: 18; cdr3_nt: TGCGCCAGCAGCGTCCGGGACAGTCAAACGGCCTATAATTCACCCCTCCACTTT; cdr3_aa: CASSVRDSQTAYNSPLHF
d_call: NA; v_call: TRBV4-1; clone_size: NA; j_call: TRBJ2-7; cdr3_length: 16; cdr3_nt: TGCGCCAGCAGCCGAGGAGGGACCTCGAGCTCCTACGAGCAGTACTTC; cdr3_aa: CASSRGGTSSSYEQYF
d_call: NA; v_call: TRBV3-1/TRBV3-2; clone_size: NA; j_call: TRBJ1-4; cdr3_length: 18; cdr3_nt: TGTGCCAGCAGCCAAGATAAGAGGACGATCGGGGGGTCGCGGAAACTGTTTTTT; cdr3_aa: CASSQDKRTIGGSRKLFF
d_call: TRBD1; v_call: TRBV4-1; clone_size: NA; j_call: TRBJ2-7; cdr3_length: 15; cdr3_nt: TGCGCCAGCAGCCAGGCATCAGGGGGAAACTACGAGCAGTACTTC; cdr3_aa: CASSQASGGNYEQYF
d_call: NA; v_call: TRBV14; clone_size: NA; j_call: TRBJ1-2; cdr3_length: 15; cdr3_nt: TGTGCCAGCAGCCAAGAACGGTCCCTAATCGGTGGCTACACCTTC; cdr3_aa: CASSQERSLIGGYTF
d_call: NA; v_call: TRBV5-1; clone_size: NA; j_call: TRBJ1-2; cdr3_length: 13; cdr3_nt: TGCGCCAGCAGCCGAATCTCGGCGGATGGCTACACCTTC; cdr3_aa: CASSRISADGYTF
d_call: NA; v_call: TRBV25-1; clone_size: NA; j_call: TRBJ2-1; cdr3_length: 15; cdr3_nt: TGTGCCAGCAGTGAATATGGCGGTCCCTACAATGAGCAGTTCTTC; cdr3_aa: CASSEYGGPYNEQFF
d_call: NA; v_call: TRBV24-1; clone_size: NA; j_call: TRBJ2-2; cdr3_length: 16; cdr3_nt: TGTGCCACCAGTGATTTGCAGGATCAGAACACCGGGGAGCTGTTTTTT; cdr3_aa: CATSDLQDQNTGELFF
d_call: NA; v_call: TRBV3-1/TRBV3-2; clone_size: NA; j_call: TRBJ1-4; cdr3_length: 14; cdr3_nt: TGTGCCAGCAGCCTCGGCCTACCGGATGAAAAACTGTTTTTT; cdr3_aa: CASSLGLPDEKLFF
d_call: TRBD1; v_call: TRBV7-2; clone_size: NA; j_call: TRBJ1-5; cdr3_length: 15; cdr3_nt: TGTGCCAGCAGCTCCGGACAGGGGGGCAATCAGCCCCAGCATTTT; cdr3_aa: CASSSGQGGNQPQHF
d_call: TRBD2; v_call: TRBV6-4; clone_size: NA; j_call: TRBJ2-1; cdr3_length: 13; cdr3_nt: TGTGCCAGCAGCCCCGGGACTAGCGGGCCTCAGTTCTTC; cdr3_aa: CASSPGTSGPQFF
d_call: NA; v_call: TRBV9; clone_size: NA; j_call: TRBJ2-3; cdr3_length: 14; cdr3_nt: TGTGCCAGCAGCGTAGATAGAGTTGCAGATACGCAGTATTTT; cdr3_aa: CASSVDRVADTQYF
d_call: NA; v_call: TRBV27; clone_size: NA; j_call: TRBJ2-1; cdr3_length: 14; cdr3_nt: TGTGCCAGCAGTTTATCCTACCAGTACAATGAGCAGTTCTTC; cdr3_aa: CASSLSYQYNEQFF
d_call: NA; v_call: TRBV9; clone_size: NA; j_call: TRBJ1-1; cdr3_length: 12; cdr3_nt: TGTGCCAGCAGCGTAGGGGACACTGAAGCTTTCTTT; cdr3_aa: CASSVGDTEAFF